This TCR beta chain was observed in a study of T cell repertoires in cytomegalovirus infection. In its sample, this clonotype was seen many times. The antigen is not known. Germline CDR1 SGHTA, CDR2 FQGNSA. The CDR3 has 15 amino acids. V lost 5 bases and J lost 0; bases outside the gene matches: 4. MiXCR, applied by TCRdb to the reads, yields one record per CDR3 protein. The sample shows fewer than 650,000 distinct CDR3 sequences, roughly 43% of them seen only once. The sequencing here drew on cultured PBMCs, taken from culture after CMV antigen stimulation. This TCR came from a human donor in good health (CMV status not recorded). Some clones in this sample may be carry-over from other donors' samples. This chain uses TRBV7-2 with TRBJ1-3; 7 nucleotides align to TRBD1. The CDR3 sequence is CASSLRGSSGNTIYF. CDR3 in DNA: TGTGCCAGCAGCCTCAGGGGGAGCTCTGGAAACACCATATATTTT.